One and the same sample provided the 16 T cell receptor beta chains below, sequenced in a study of blood T cells in healthy people across ages. A J-beta primer mix and a sample-barcoded 5' primer were used in a second PCR of roughly 7 to 12 cycles. MiXCR, applied by TCRdb to the 5' RACE reads, yields one record per CDR3 protein. The table has 650,000 to 700,000 distinct CDR3 sequences, around 50% seen once. The sequencing sample was made of blood. Receptor source: a woman aged 80 or older in good health.

The chain recombines TRBV5-4 with TRBJ1-1, with a possible D match to TRBD1 (6 bases). The germline V and J ends were trimmed by 0 bases and 3 bases, with 9 bases remaining between them. Germline assignment: CDR1 SGHNT and CDR2 YYREEE (reference sequence). The CDR3 consists of 14 residues. Written as DNA, the CDR3 is TGTGCCAGCAGCTTGGTTTCAGGGGACACTGAAGCTTTCTTT. As protein: CASSLVSGDTEAFF.

The chain uses TRBV12-3 or TRBV12-4 and TRBJ2-1; TRBD1 matches 9 bases. V lost 6 bases to trimming and J lost 9 bases; unmatched junction nucleotides: 12. The CDR3 sequence is 15 residues long. Here the CDR3 reads CASRTPGQGVLEQFF. The CDR3 nucleotides are TGTGCCAGCAGGACCCCGGGACAGGGAGTTCTTGAGCAGTTCTTC.

This clonotype was seen a few times. V is TRBV5-1 and J is TRBJ2-1; either TRBD1 or TRBD2 may supply D (5 bases each). The CDR3 extends over 15 amino acids. The ends were cut back, 3 bases at V and 15 bases at J, with 25 bases in the middle. Germline loops: CDR1 SGHRS, CDR2 YFSETQ. The CDR3 DNA follows: TGCGCCAGCAGCTCCCGTAGGGACGGCGCTGATAGGCTGTTCTTC. Protein: CASSSRRDGADRLFF.

The V gene is TRBV7-3, the J gene TRBJ2-1; TRBD2 matches 15 bases. V lost 0 bases and J lost 7; bases outside the gene matches: 7. Germline-derived CDR1 and CDR2 are SGHTA and FQGTGA. The CDR3 is 18 amino acids. The chain's CDR3 is CASSLTTRTSGGANEQFF. CDR3 nucleotide sequence: TGTGCCAGCAGCTTAACGACCAGGACTAGCGGGGGGGCTAATGAGCAGTTCTTC.

This clonotype has more than one count but fewer than ten. V gene TRBV21-1 combines with J gene TRBJ1-1; the D call TRBD1 from the table was never checked on the DNA. TRBV21-1 constitutes a pseudogene. The CDR3 extends over 13 amino acids. The CDR3 DNA is TGTGCCAGCAGCGGGACGGGATACACTGAAGCTTTCTTT. Protein product: CASSGTGYTEAFF.

V gene TRBV5-1 combines with J gene TRBJ2-7; D is possibly TRBD2 (5 bases). Per the germline V gene, CDR1 is SGHRS and CDR2 is YFSETQ. Trimming removed 3 bases at V and 7 bases at J, with 20 bases between. This CDR3 contains 15 residues. For the CDR3, the DNA is TGCGCCAGCAGCTCTGGACTTCCGACCTACAATGAGCAGTACTTC. This sequence encodes CASSSGLPTYNEQYF.

This chain joins TRBV29-1 and TRBJ1-2, with TRBD1 identical over 11 bases. Germline lookup yields CDR1 SQVTM and CDR2 ANQGSEA. The J segment lost 8 bases and the V segment lost 2 bases, leaving 7 bases of the junction unmatched. The CDR3 has 14 residues. CDR3 in DNA: TGCAGCGTTGAACAAGGACAGGGGGCGTTAGGCTACACCTTC. Its translation: CSVEQGQGALGYTF.

This rearrangement joins TRBV29-1 to TRBJ2-3; 9 positions match TRBD1. Germline CDR1 SQVTM, CDR2 ANQGSEA. This CDR3 comprises 13 residues. Trimming at V came to 6 bases and at J to 5 bases, leaving 6 bases not matched to a gene. CDR3 loop: CSVGTGSGDTQYF. For the CDR3, the DNA is TGCAGCGTAGGGACAGGGAGCGGAGATACGCAGTATTTT.

A word on this clonotype: This sequence may be a read error, since a much larger clone differs from it by one base. The chain joins TRBV28 to TRBJ2-5, with 7 bases aligning to TRBD2. Germline CDR1 reads MDHEN; CDR2 reads SYDVKM. Trimming at V came to 8 bases and at J to 11 bases, leaving 11 bases not matched to a gene. CDR3 length: 12 amino acids. The DNA for the CDR3 is TGTGCCAGCTATTTGCCGGGAGGTGAGCAGTACTTC. This translates into CASYLPGGEQYF.

This clonotype has ten or more counts. The rearrangement joins TRBV11-2 to TRBJ2-7; TRBD1 agrees at 10 bases. This CDR3 is 17 amino acids long. CDR1 and CDR2 (germline): SGHAT, FQNNGV. Germline trimming cut 2 bases from V and 5 bases from J; bases unmatched to any gene: 12. The CDR3 region has the DNA TGTGCCAGCAGCTTATTATCCGGGACAGGGGTTTTCCACGAGCAGTACTTC. Translation: CASSLLSGTGVFHEQYF.

The chain combines TRBV20-1 with TRBJ2-4; a possible D gene is TRBD2 (6 bases). The J call is in doubt because the DNA end fits TRBJ2-5 better. The CDR3 is 13 amino acids. Germline lookup yields CDR1 DFQATT and CDR2 SNEGSKA (reference sequence). The CDR3: CSARFRGGETQYF. CDR3 bases: TGCAGTGCTAGATTTAGGGGAGGAGAGACCCAGTACTTC.

V and J are TRBV7-9 and TRBJ1-4; D remains ambiguous. This CDR3 has 14 residues. Trimming removed 3 bases from V and 0 bases from J, with 5 bases in between. From germline, CDR1 is SEHNR and CDR2 FQNEAQ (reference sequence). The CDR3 loop reads CASSFTATNEKLFF. The CDR3 DNA follows: TGTGCCAGCAGCTTCACGGCAACTAATGAAAAACTGTTTTTT.

Of note for this clonotype: This clone may be a read error of a much larger clone one base away. The CDR3 region is CASSSSMNTEAFF. CDR3 nucleotides: TGCGCCAGCAGCTCTTCAATGAACACTGAAGCTTTCTTT. The chain uses TRBV5-1 and TRBJ1-1; D gene ambiguous. CDR1 is SGHRS, CDR2 YFSETQ, per germline. The V end lost 3 bases, the J end lost 0 bases, and 6 bases lay between the germline ends. This CDR3 has 13 amino acids.

This CDR3 reads CATSREAGTEQYF. In nucleotides, the CDR3 is TGTGCCACCAGCAGAGAAGCGGGAACCGAGCAGTACTTC. The genes are TRBV15 and TRBJ2-7; TRBD2 aligns across 7 bases. J lost 6 bases, V lost 0 bases, and 2 bases had no gene match. CDR3 length equals 13 residues. Germline V gives CDR1 LNHNV, CDR2 YYDKDF (reference sequence).

CDR3 DNA: TGCGCCAGCAGCTTCTCCGGGACAGGAAACACTGAAGCTTTCTTT. This codes for CASSFSGTGNTEAFF. The rearrangement uses TRBV5-1 and TRBJ1-1; 8 bases fit TRBD1. The V and J ends lost 2 bases and 2 bases, in that order; junction bases with no gene match: 5. Germline CDR1 SGHRS, CDR2 YFSETQ. This CDR3 has 15 amino acids.

The chain carries TRBV29-1 and TRBJ2-5, with a tentative D call TRBD1 (5 bases). The CDR3 covers 13 residues. CDR1 is SQVTM and CDR2 is ANQGSEA in the germline V gene. The CDR3 region is CSAGRATQETQYF. The CDR3 DNA sequence: TGCAGTGCTGGCAGGGCGACCCAAGAGACCCAGTACTTC. The whole variable domain, filled in from reference TRBV29-1 and TRBJ2-5, reads SAVISQKPSRDICQRGTSLTIQCQVDSQVTMMFWYRQQPGQSLTLIATANQGSEATYESGFVIDKFPISRPNLTFSTLTVSNMSPEDSSIYLCSAGRATQETQYFGPGTRLLVL.